This T cell receptor beta chain was profiled in a study of CD8 T cells in Susac syndrome. Trimming removed 0 bases from V and 1 base from J, with 7 bases in between. CDR1 SGHRS and CDR2 YFSETQ come from the germline V gene. The CDR3 extends over 14 amino acids. TCR beta sequencing was performed on blood CD8+ and CD4+ T cells. Included as multiple sclerosis controls were treatment-naive patients who had stable or active relapsing-remitting disease. RNA totalling roughly 0.45 to 1 ug underwent reverse transcription with random hexamers. Amplification of TCR beta CDR3 was carried out by immunoSEQ multiplex PCR, which covered 54 Vbeta and 13 Jbeta segments. TCRdb passed the immunoSEQ multiplex PCR reads through MiXCR, listing each CDR3 protein once. The table has approximately 150,000 distinct CDR3 sequences, 95% seen once. This clonotype was counted a few times.

The clonotype originates from a human donor with multiple sclerosis. Input material: CD4+ T cells from PBMCs. The genes are TRBV5-1 and TRBJ1-1; no firm D call. The CDR3 is CASSLEQRNTEAFF. CDR3 nucleotide sequence: TGCGCCAGCAGCTTGGAACAGCGGAACACTGAAGCTTTCTTT.